This T cell receptor beta chain was identified during a study of early T cells in non-severe SARS-CoV-2 infection. Turning to the study itself: Chains were not paired, and sequencing was done on bulk RNA from unsorted whole blood.

Overall study results and limits: Private and CD4 specificities were missed by VDJdb matching, skewed to anti-spike CD8.

This clonotype has ten or more counts. Its antigen remains unidentified. One entry per CDR3 protein results from TCRdb running MiXCR on the 5' RACE reads. The sample includes approximately 56,000 distinct CDR3 sequences, over 9.5% of them seen just once. CDR3 length equals 18 residues. Trimming removed 7 bases from V and 5 bases from J; junction bases left unmatched: 17. Germline assignment: CDR1 SEHNR and CDR2 FQNEAQ (reference sequence). The specimen sequenced was whole blood. This TCR derives from an adult who was a healthcare worker with PCR-confirmed SARS-CoV-2 infection or an uninfected control (not recorded which). The chain is built from TRBV7-9 and TRBJ2-7, with TRBD2 matching 13 bases. CDR3 in amino acids: CASNQRLAGGLNLDEQYF. The CDR3 nucleotides are TGTGCCAGCAACCAAAGACTAGCGGGAGGCCTCAATCTCGACGAGCAGTACTTC. Full variable domain (outside the CDR3, taken from reference TRBV7-9 and TRBJ2-7): DTGVSQNPRHKITKRGQNVTFRCDPISEHNRLYWYRQTLGQGPEFLTYFQNEAQLEKSRLLSDRFSAERPKGSFSTLEIQRTEQGDSAMYLCASNQRLAGGLNLDEQYFGPGTRLTVT.